This is a list of T cell receptor beta chains from one sample in a study of Tregs in tolerant kidney transplant recipients. Sequencing used immunoSEQ multiplex PCR; TCRdb keeps in-frame clones, though not all of them. The sample gives about 110,000 clones, around 89% of which show up once; 0.34% is in the top ten. Source: CD4+ T cells from blood, taken before the transplant. These receptors were collected from a human donor who received a combined kidney and bone marrow transplant. CDR3s include the opening cysteine and the closing phenylalanine or tryptophan. Clone sizes are given selectively: once, few, many, or a class where the clone is expanded.

>.|TRBV7-2
CASSPQGPHEQYF
>once|TRBV11-3
CASSLDGGENYEQYF
>.|TRBV5-3
CARSLAARGFMNTEAFF
>.|TRBV19
CASRPDTNEKLFF
>.|TRBV25-1
CASSEREPTKNIQYF
>.|TRBV6-5
CASSYSLGQGTQYF
>.|TRBV18
CASSPLAGGLTGELFF
>.|TRBV5-1
CASRAQRGGVETQYF
>.|TRBV19
CASQLSRRDRGYGYTF
>once|TRBV9
CASSPWDRTYEQYF
>once|TRBV4-1
CASSQETGTSAYNEQFF
>.|TRBV6-5
CASSYSRGLGEKLFF
>.|TRBV11-2
CASSLDRYSYEQYF
>.|TRBV5-1
CASSLPDRGTEAFF
>.|TRBV5-1
CASSYGQGIGTEAFF